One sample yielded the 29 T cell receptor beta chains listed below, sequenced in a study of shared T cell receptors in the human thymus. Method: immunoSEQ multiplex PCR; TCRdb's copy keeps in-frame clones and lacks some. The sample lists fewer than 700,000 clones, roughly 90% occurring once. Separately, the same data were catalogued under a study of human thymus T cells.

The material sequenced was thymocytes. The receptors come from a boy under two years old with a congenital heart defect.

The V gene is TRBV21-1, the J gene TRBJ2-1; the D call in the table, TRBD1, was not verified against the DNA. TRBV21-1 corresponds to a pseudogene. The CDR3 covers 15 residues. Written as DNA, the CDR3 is TGTGCCAGCAGCAAAACCCGACAGGGTAGGGATGAGCAGTTCTTC. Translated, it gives CASSKTRQGRDEQFF.

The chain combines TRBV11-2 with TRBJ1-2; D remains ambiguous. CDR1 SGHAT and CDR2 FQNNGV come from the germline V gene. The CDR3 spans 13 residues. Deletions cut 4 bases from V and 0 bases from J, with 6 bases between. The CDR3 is CASSSFSNYGYTF. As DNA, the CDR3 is TGTGCCAGCAGCTCGTTTTCTAACTATGGCTACACCTTC.

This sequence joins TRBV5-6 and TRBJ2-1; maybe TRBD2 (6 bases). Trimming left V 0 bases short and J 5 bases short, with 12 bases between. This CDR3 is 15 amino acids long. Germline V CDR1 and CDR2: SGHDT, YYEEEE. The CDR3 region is CASSLAGRGNNEQFF. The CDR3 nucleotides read TGTGCCAGCAGCTTGGCGGGGCGGGGAAACAATGAGCAGTTCTTC.

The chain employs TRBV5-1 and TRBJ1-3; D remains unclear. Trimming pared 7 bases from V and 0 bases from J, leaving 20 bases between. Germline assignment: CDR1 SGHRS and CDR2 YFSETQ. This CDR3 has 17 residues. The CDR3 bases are TGCGCCAGCTCCCTACACGGGGAACTGAACTCTGGAAACACCATATATTTT. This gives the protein CASSLHGELNSGNTIYF.

The CDR3: CSGHQGGEQFF. CDR3 DNA sequence: TGCAGCGGTCATCAGGGTGGTGAGCAGTTCTTC. This chain uses TRBV29-1 with TRBJ2-1; D might be TRBD1 (5 bases). Germline V gene lookup returns CDR1 SQVTM and CDR2 ANQGSEA. This CDR3 contains 11 residues. V was shortened by 7 bases and J by 9 bases, with 13 bases between the two germline ends.

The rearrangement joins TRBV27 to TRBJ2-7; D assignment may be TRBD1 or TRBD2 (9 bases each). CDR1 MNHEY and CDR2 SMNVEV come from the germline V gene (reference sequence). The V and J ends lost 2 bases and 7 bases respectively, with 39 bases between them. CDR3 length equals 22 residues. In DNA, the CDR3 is TGTGCCAGCAGTTTACACAGGGGGCGCGATCCAAAGTTGAGCGGGAGGTCGGGGGAGCAGTACTTC. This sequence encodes CASSLHRGRDPKLSGRSGEQYF.

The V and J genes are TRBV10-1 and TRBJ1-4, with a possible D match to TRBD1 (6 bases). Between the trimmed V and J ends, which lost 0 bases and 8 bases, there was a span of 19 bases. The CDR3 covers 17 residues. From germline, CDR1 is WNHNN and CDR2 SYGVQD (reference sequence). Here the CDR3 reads CASSESRDWGREEKLFF. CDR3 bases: TGCGCCAGCAGTGAGTCCCGGGATTGGGGGCGCGAAGAAAAACTGTTTTTT.

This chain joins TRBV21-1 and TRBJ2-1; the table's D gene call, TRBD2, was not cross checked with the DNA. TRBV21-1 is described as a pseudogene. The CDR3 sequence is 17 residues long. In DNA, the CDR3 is TGTGCCAGCAGCAAAGAACTGTATCTGAGCTCCTACAATGAGCAGTTCTTC. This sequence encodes CASSKELYLSSYNEQFF.

This CDR3 reads CASTLRGSEQYF. CDR3 nucleotides: TGTGCCAGCACCCTTCGGGGGTCCGAGCAGTACTTC. The chain uses TRBV5-6 and TRBJ2-7; TRBD2 is a possible D gene (6 bases). The V gene's germline CDR1 is SGHDT and CDR2 YYEEEE. The CDR3 covers 12 residues. The V end was cut by 6 bases, the J end by 6 bases, with 13 bases between.

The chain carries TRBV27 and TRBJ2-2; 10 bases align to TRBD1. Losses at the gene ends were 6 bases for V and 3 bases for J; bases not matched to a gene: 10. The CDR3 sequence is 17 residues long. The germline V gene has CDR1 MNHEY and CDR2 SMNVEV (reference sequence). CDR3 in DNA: TGTGCCAGCAGGAAAGAGGCCGGGACAGGGGACACCGGGGAGCTGTTTTTT. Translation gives CASRKEAGTGDTGELFF.

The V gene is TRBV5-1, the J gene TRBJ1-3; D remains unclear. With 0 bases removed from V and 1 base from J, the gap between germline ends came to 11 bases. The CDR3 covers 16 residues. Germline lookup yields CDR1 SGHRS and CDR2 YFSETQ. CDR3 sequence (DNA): TGCGCCAGCAGCTTGGACCCAAACAGATCTGGAAACACCATATATTTT. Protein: CASSLDPNRSGNTIYF.

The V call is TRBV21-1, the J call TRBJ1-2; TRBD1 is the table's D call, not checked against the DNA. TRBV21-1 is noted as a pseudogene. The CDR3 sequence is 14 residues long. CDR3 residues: CASKYTGTAYGYTF. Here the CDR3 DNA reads TGTGCCTCAAAATACACCGGGACAGCATATGGCTACACCTTC.

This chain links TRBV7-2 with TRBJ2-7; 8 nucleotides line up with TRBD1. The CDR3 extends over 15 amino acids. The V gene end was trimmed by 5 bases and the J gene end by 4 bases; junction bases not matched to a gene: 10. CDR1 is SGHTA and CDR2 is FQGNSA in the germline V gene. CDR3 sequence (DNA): TGTGCCAGCAGCACCGGTCCAGGGGGCAAGTACGAGCAGTACTTC. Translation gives CASSTGPGGKYEQYF.

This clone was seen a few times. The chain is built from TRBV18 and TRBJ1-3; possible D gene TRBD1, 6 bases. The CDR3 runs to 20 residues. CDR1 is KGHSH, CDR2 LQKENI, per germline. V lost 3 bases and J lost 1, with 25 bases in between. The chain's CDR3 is CASSPHEPGHGTVSGNTIYF. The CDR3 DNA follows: TGTGCCAGCTCACCCCACGAACCGGGACACGGGACGGTGTCTGGAAACACCATATATTTT. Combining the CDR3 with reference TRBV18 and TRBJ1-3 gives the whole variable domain NAGVMQNPRHLVRRRGQEARLRCSPMKGHSHVYWYRQLPEEGLKFMVYLQKENIIDESGMPKERFSAEFPKEGPSILRIQQVVRGDSAAYFCASSPHEPGHGTVSGNTIYFGEGSWLTVV.

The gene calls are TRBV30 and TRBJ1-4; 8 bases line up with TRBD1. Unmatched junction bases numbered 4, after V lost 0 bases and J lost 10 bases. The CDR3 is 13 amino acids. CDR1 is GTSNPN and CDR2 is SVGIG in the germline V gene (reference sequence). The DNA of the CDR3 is TGTGCCTGGAGTGTTTGGACAGGGTTAAAACTGTTTTTT. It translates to CAWSVWTGLKLFF.

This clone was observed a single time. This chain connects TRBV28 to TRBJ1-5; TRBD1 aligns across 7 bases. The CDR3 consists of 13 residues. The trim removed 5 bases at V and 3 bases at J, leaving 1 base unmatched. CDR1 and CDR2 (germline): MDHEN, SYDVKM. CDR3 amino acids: CASSGTVNQPQHF. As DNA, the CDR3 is TGTGCCAGCAGTGGGACAGTCAATCAGCCCCAGCATTTT.

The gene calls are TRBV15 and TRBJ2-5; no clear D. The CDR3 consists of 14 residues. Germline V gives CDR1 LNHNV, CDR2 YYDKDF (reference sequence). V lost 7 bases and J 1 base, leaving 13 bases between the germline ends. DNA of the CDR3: TGTGCCACCATTGAAACTAAACTCCAAGAGACCCAGTACTTC. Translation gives CATIETKLQETQYF.

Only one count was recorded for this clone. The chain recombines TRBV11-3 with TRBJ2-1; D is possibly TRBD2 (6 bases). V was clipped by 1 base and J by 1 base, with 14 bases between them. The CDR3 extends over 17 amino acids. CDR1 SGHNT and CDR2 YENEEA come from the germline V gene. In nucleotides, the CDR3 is TGTGCCAGCAGCTTAGGAAGGGCGGGATGGTCCTACAATGAGCAGTTCTTC. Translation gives CASSLGRAGWSYNEQFF.

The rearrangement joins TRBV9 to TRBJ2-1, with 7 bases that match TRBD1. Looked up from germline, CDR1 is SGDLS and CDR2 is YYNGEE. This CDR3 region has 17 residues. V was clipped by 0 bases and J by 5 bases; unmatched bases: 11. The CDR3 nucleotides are TGTGCCAGCAGCGTAGGCACCGCGAGACAGGGCGACAATGAGCAGTTCTTC. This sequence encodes CASSVGTARQGDNEQFF.

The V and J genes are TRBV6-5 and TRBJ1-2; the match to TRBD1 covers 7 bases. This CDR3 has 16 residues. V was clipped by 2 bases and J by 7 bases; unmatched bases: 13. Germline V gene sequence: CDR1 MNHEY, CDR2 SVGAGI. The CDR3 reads CASSYAGERGHFGYTF. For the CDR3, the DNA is TGTGCCAGCAGTTACGCGGGTGAAAGGGGGCATTTTGGCTACACCTTC.

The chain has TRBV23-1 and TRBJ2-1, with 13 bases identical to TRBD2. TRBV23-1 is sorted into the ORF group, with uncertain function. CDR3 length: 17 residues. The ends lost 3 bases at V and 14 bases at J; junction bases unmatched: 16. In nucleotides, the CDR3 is TGCGCCAGCAGTCATCACGACGGACTAGCGGGAGTGTGTGCTAAGTTCTTC. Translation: CASSHHDGLAGVCAKFF.

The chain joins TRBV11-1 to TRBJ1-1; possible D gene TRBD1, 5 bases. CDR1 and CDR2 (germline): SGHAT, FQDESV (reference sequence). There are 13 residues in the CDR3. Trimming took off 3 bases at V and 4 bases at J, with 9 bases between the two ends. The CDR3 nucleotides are TGTGCCAGCAGCTTCCCGGGGGTCACTGAAGCTTTCTTT. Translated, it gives CASSFPGVTEAFF. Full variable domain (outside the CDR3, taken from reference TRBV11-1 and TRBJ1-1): EAEVAQSPRYKITEKSQAVAFWCDPISGHATLYWYRQILGQGPELLVQFQDESVVDDSQLPKDRFSAERLKGVDSTLKIQPAELGDSAMYLCASSFPGVTEAFFGQGTRLTVV.

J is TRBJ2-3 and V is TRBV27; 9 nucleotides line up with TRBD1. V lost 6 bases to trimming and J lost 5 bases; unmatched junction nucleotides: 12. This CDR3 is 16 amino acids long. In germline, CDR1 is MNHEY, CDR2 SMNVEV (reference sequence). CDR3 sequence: CASRPWGQGGRDTQYF. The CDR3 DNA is TGTGCCAGCAGGCCCTGGGGACAGGGAGGAAGAGATACGCAGTATTTT.

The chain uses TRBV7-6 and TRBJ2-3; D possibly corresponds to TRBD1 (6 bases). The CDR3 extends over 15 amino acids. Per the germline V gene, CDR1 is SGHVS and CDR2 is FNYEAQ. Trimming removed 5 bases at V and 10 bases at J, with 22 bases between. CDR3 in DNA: TGTGCCAGCAGCACAGGGCTTGGCGCGATTATGCCGCAGTATTTT. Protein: CASSTGLGAIMPQYF.

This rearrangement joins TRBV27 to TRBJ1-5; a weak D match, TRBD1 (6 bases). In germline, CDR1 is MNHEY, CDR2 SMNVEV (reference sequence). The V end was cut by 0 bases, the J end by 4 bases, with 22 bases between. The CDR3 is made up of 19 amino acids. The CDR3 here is CASSLSKGVGQGLNQPQHF. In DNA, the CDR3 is TGTGCCAGCAGTTTATCAAAGGGGGTTGGGCAGGGGCTAAATCAGCCCCAGCATTTT.

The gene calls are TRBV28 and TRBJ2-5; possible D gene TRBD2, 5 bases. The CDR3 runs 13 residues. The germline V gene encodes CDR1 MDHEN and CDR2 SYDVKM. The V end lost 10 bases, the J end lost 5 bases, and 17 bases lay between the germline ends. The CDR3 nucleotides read TGTGCCACTCGACGACTAAGCCGGGAGACCCAGTACTTC. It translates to CATRRLSRETQYF.

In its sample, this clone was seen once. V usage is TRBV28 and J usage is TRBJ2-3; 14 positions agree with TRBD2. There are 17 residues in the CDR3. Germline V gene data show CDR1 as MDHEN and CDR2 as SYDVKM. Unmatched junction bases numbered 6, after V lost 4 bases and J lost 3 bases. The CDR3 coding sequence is TGTGCCAGCAGTTGCCCGGGACTAGCGGGAGAAACAGATACGCAGTATTTT. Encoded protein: CASSCPGLAGETDTQYF.

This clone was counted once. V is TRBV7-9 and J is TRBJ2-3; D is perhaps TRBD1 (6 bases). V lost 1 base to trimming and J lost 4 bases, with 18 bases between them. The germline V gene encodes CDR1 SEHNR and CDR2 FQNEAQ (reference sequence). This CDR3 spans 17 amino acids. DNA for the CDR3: TGTGCCAGCAGCTTAGAAGGGGGACGATCTTTGTCAGATACGCAGTATTTT. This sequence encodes CASSLEGGRSLSDTQYF.

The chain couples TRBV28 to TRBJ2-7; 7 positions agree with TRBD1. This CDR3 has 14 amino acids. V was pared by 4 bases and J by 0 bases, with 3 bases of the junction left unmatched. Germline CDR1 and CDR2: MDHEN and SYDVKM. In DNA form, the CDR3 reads TGTGCCAGCAGTTCCCGGGACAGCTCCTACGAGCAGTACTTC. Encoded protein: CASSSRDSSYEQYF.